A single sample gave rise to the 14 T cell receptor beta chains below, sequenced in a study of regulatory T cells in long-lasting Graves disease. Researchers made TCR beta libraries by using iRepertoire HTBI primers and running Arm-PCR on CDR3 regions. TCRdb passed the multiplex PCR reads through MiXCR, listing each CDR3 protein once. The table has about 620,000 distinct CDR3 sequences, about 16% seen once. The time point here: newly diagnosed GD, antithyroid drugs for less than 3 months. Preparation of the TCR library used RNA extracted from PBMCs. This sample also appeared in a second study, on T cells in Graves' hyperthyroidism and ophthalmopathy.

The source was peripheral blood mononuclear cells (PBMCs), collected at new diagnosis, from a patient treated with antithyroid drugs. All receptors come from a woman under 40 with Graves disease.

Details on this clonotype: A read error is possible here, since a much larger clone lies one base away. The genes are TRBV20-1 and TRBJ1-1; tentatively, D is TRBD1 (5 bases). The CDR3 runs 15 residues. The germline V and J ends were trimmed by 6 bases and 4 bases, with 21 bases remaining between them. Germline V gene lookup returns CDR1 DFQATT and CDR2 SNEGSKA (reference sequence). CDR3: CSAPGRGGVSTEAFF. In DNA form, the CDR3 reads TGCAGTGCCCCAGGACGGGGGGGAGTGAGCACTGAAGCTTTCTTT.

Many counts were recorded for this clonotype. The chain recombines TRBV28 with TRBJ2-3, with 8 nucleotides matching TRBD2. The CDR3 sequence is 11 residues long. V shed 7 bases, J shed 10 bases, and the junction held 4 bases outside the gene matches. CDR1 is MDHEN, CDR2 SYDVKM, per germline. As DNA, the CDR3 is TGTGCCAGCAAGACCGGGAGGGCGCAGTATTTT. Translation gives CASKTGRAQYF.

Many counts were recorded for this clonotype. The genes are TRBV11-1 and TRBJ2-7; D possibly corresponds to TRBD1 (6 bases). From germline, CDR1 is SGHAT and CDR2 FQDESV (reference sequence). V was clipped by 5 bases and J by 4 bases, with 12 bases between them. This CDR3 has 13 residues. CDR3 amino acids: CASSTGTPYEQYF. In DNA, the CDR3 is TGTGCCAGCAGCACCGGGACACCATACGAGCAGTACTTC.

The CDR3, as DNA: TGCGCCAGCAGTCCCCGGGGTGGGACCAGGGATACGCAGTATTTT. Its translation is CASSPRGGTRDTQYF. The chain couples TRBV5-1 to TRBJ2-3, with D tentatively TRBD1 or TRBD2 (5 bases each). V lost 5 bases and J 6 bases, leaving 19 bases between the germline ends. Germline V gene lookup returns CDR1 SGHRS and CDR2 YFSETQ. The length of the CDR3 is 15 residues.

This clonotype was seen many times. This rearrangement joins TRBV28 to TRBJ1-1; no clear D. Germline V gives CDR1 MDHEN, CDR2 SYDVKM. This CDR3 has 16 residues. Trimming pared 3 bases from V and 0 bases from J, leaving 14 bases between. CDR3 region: CASSFLPDFMNTEAFF. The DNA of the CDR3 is TGTGCCAGCAGTTTTCTCCCTGACTTCATGAACACTGAAGCTTTCTTT.

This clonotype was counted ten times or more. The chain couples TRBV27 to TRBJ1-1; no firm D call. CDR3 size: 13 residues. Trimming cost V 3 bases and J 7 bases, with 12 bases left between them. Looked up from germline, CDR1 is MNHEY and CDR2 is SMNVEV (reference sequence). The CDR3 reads CASSFLGSLEAFF. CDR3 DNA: TGTGCCAGCAGTTTTCTCGGCAGTCTTGAAGCTTTCTTT.

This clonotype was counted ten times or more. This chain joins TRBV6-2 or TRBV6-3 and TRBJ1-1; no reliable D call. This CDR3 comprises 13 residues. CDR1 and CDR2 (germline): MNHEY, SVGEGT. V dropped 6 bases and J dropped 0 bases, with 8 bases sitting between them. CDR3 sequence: CASRLQMNTEAFF. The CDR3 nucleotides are TGTGCCAGCAGACTCCAGATGAACACTGAAGCTTTCTTT.

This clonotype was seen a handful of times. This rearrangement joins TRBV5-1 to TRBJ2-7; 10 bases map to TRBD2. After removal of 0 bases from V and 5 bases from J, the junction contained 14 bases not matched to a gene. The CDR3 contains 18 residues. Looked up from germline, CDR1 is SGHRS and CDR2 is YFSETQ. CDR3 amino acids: CASSLGRASGRFMDEQYF. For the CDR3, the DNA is TGCGCCAGCAGCTTGGGGCGGGCTAGCGGGAGATTTATGGACGAGCAGTACTTC.

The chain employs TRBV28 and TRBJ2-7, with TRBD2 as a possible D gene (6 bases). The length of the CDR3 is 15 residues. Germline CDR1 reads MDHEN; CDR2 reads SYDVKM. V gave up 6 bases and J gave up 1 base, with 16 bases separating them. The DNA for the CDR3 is TGTGCCAGCAGCCGGAAGGGACTGCCGTCCTACGAGCAGTACTTC. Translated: CASSRKGLPSYEQYF.

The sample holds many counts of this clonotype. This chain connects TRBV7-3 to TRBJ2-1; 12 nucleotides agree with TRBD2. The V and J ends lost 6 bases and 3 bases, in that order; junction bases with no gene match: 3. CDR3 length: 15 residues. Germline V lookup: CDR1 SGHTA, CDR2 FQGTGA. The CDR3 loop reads CASSRTSGIYNEQFF. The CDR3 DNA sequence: TGTGCCAGCAGTCGGACTAGCGGGATCTACAATGAGCAGTTCTTC.

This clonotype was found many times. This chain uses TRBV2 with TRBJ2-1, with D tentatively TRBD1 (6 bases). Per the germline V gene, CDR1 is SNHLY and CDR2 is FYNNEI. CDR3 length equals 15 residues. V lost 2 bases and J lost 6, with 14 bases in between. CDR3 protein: CASSEKASGANEQFF. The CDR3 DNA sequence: TGTGCCAGCAGTGAAAAGGCGTCAGGGGCCAATGAGCAGTTCTTC.

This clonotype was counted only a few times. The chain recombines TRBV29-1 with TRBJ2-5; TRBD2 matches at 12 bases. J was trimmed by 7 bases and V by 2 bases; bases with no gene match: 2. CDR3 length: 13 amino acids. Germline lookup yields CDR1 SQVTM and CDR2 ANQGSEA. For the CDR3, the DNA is TGCAGCGTTGAAACTAGCGGGAGGAGGACCCAGTACTTC. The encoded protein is CSVETSGRRTQYF.

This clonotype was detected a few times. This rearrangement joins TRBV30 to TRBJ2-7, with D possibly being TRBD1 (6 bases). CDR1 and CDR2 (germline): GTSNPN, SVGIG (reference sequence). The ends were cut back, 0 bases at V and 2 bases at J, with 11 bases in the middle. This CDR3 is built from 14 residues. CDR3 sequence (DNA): TGTGCCTGGAGTGTACAAGGGGGTCCCTACGAGCAGTACTTC. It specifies CAWSVQGGPYEQYF. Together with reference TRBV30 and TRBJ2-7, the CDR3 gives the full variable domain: SQTIHQWPATLVQPVGSPLSLECTVEGTSNPNLYWYRQAAGRGLQLLFYSVGIGQISSEVPQNLSASRPQDRQFILSSKKLLLSDSGFYLCAWSVQGGPYEQYFGPGTRLTVT.

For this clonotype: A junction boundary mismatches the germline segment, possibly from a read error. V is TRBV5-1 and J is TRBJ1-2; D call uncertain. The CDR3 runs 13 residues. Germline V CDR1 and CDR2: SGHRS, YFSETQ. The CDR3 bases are TGCGCCAGCAGCTTGGGGGCTAACTATGACTACACCTTC. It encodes CASSLGANYDYTF.